This T cell receptor (beta chain) appears in the sequencing data of a study of radiotherapy plus CTLA-4 blockade in lung cancer. Across the study: Patients showed objective responses in under 20% of cases, and disease control was achieved by under 40%.

Notes on this clone: What it binds is unknown.

Chemo-refractory metastatic non-small-cell lung cancer patients received focal radiation with ipilimumab CTLA-4 blockade. The table came from immunoSEQ multiplex PCR; TCRdb's copy has only in-frame clones and leaves some out. The table includes approximately 34,000 clones, 65% to 75% detected once. Study-wide results and caveats: TCR clones of tumor origin grew in blood after radiotherapy plus ipilimumab. Among reported predictors of response, early blood T cell clone dynamics with interferon-beta performed best.

This material consisted of peripheral blood, taken from a patient treated with radiotherapy plus ipilimumab. This clonotype was obtained from a human donor with non-small cell lung cancer who had stable disease on radiotherapy plus ipilimumab.

This CDR3 reads CASSFAPGGADTQYF. The CDR3 nucleotides read TGCGCCAGCAGCTTTGCCCCAGGGGGCGCAGATACGCAGTATTTT. The genes are TRBV5-1 and TRBJ2-3; 8 positions match TRBD1. The V segment lost 2 bases and the J segment 4 bases; nucleotides outside the gene matches: 6. From germline, CDR1 is SGHRS and CDR2 YFSETQ. This CDR3 comprises 15 residues.